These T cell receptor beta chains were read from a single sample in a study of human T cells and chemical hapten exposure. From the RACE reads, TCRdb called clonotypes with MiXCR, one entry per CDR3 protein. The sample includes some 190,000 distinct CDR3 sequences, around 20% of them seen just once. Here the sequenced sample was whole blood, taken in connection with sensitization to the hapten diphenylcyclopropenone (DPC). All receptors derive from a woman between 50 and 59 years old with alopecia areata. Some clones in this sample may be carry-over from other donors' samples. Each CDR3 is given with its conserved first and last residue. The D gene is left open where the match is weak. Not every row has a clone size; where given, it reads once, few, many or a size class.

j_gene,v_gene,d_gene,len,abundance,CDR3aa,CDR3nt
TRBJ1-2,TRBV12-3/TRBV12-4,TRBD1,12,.,CAAGGNNYGYTF,TGTGCCGCAGGGGGCAATAACTATGGCTACACCTTC
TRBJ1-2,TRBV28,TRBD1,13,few,CASSPGQGHGYTF,TGTGCCAGCAGTCCCGGACAGGGTCATGGCTACACCTTC
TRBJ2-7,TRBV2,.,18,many,CASSVPLTGADEGYEQYF,TGTGCCAGCAGTGTTCCCCTGACTGGAGCGGACGAGGGTTACGAGCAGTACTTC
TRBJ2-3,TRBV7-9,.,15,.,CASSLSRTFTDTQYF,TGTGCCAGCAGCTTATCTCGGACATTTACAGATACGCAGTATTTT
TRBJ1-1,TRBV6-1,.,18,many,CASSPPGRRPAGDTEAFF,TGTGCCAGCAGTCCTCCTGGACGGAGACCCGCCGGGGACACTGAAGCTTTCTTT
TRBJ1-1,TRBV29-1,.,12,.,CSVATTNTEAFF,TGCAGCGTCGCAACCACGAACACTGAAGCTTTCTTT
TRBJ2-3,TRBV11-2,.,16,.,CASSPRGSGYTDTQYF,TGTGCCAGCAGCCCCCGAGGTAGCGGTTACACAGATACGCAGTATTTT
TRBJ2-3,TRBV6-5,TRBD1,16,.,CASRTIGQGYTDTQYF,TGTGCCAGCAGGACCATAGGACAGGGGTACACAGATACGCAGTATTTT
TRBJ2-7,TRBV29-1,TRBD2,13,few,CSVPLAGLGEQYF,TGCAGCGTCCCCCTAGCGGGACTTGGCGAGCAGTACTTC
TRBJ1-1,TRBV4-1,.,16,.,CASSQELVSRNTEAFF,TGCGCCAGCAGCCAAGAGCTTGTCTCGAGGAACACTGAAGCTTTCTTT
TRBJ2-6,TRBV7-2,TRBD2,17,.,CASSLGGRATGANVLTF,TGTGCCAGCAGCTTAGGCGGGAGGGCCACTGGGGCCAACGTCCTGACTTTC
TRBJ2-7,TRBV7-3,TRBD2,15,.,CASSLTPGLQYEQYF,TGTGCCAGCAGCTTAACCCCGGGACTACAATACGAGCAGTACTTC
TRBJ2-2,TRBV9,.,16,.,CASSVAGRMNTGELFF,TGTGCCAGCAGCGTAGCTGGGCGGATGAACACCGGGGAGCTGTTTTTT
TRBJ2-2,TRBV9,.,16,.,CASSVGAGPSTGELFF,TGTGCCAGCAGCGTAGGGGCGGGACCCTCAACCGGGGAGCTGTTTTTT
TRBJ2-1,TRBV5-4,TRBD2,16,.,CASSPQGASGRNEQFF,TGTGCCAGCAGCCCCCAAGGGGCTAGCGGGAGAAATGAGCAGTTCTTC
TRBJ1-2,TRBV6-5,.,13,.,CASSPPGQHGYTF,TGTGCCAGCAGTCCCCCCGGACAACATGGCTACACCTTC
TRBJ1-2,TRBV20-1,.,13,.,CSARWERNYGYTF,TGCAGTGCTAGATGGGAACGTAACTATGGCTACACCTTC
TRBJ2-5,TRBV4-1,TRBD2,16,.,CASSQGRTSGSGTQYF,TGCGCCAGCAGCCAAGGGAGAACTAGCGGCTCAGGGACCCAGTACTTC
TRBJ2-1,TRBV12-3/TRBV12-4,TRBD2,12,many,CASRAGVYEQFF,TGTGCCAGCAGAGCGGGAGTCTATGAGCAGTTCTTC
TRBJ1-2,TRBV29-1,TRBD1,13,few,CSVEDQGGRGYTF,TGCAGCGTTGAAGATCAGGGGGGACGGGGCTACACCTTC
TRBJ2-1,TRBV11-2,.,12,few,CASSLQYNEQFF,TGTGCCAGCAGCTTGCAGTACAATGAGCAGTTCTTC
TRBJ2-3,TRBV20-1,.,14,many,CSARGRGRTDTQYF,TGCAGTGCTAGAGGGCGGGGACGCACAGATACGCAGTATTTT
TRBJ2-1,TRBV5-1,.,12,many,CASSSGLNEQFF,TGCGCCAGCAGCTCGGGACTCAATGAGCAGTTCTTC
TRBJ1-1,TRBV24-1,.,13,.,CATRDGVNTEAFF,TGTGCCACCAGGGACGGGGTGAACACTGAAGCTTTCTTT
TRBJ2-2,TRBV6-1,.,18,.,CASSGLSGGLQTTGELFF,TGTGCCAGCAGTGGATTGTCAGGCGGACTCCAGACCACCGGGGAGCTGTTTTTT
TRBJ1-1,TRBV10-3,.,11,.,CAIRDNTEAFF,TGTGCCATCAGGGACAACACTGAAGCTTTCTTT